One TCR beta chain is described in this entry. Antigen unknown. CD4+ T cells that had been cultured provided DNA sequenced with the Oncomine TCR Beta short-read assay. Cultures of CD4+ T cells served as the source for extracting genomic DNA. TCRdb reanalysed the PCR reads using MiXCR and keeps one entry per CDR3 protein. Among over 11,000 distinct CDR3 sequences listed, 50% to 75% were seen once. This specimen belongs to a study of vaccination and CD4 T cells after COVID-19. The wider study: Each participant was administered two doses of a vaccine, which was either BNT162b2 or mRNA-1273.

Treatment reported: roughly 10-day PBMC culture with coronavirus spike peptide pools or control peptides (ViraFEST assay). IL-2 at about 11 IU/ml and peptide pools at approximately 9.6 ug/ml were added to PBMCs cultured at around 2 million per well. Study-wide results and limits: Vaccine-specific clones numbering 304 of 307 showed spike mono-reactivity in convalescent patients.

This CDR3 comprises 16 residues. The V end was cut by 3 bases, the J end by 0 bases, with 12 bases between. CDR1 and CDR2 (germline): MNHNS, SASEGT. Sequenced material: CD4+ T cells from blood, cultured in vitro. The TCR comes from a human donor who had recovered from COVID-19. This chain links TRBV6-1 with TRBJ1-3; no clear D. The chain's CDR3 is CASSDGSPSSGNTIYF. The DNA for the CDR3 is TGTGCCAGCAGTGACGGTTCCCCGAGCTCTGGAAACACCATATATTTT.